This T cell receptor beta chain is from a study of neoadjuvant nivolumab and ipilimumab in lung cancer. Findings and limits, study-wide: Compared with tumor-adjacent uninvolved lung, resected tumors showed greater richness and clonality. From pretherapy to surgery, tumor richness and clonality rose with dual therapy. Only a small number of samples underwent TCR sequencing.

A remark on this clone: Antigen specificity is unknown.

Method: immunoSEQ multiplex PCR; TCRdb's copy keeps in-frame clones and lacks some. The sample records thousands of clones, around three quarters being singletons. This clonotype originated in an adult with non-small cell lung cancer. The starting material was peripheral blood, obtained after neoadjuvant nivolumab, alone or with ipilimumab, at or shortly before surgery.

The CDR3 reads CASIGDMNTEAFF. Here the CDR3 DNA reads TGTGCCAGCATCGGGGATATGAACACTGAAGCTTTCTTT. V gene TRBV27 combines with J gene TRBJ1-1; D not resolved. The V end was cut by 7 bases, the J end by 0 bases, with 9 bases between. Germline V gene sequence: CDR1 MNHEY, CDR2 SMNVEV (reference sequence). This CDR3 spans 13 amino acids.